Only a few counts were recorded for the clone carrying this T cell receptor (beta chain). Its antigen is unidentified. Germline values: CDR1 SGHAT, CDR2 FQDESV (reference sequence). The V end was cut by 1 base, the J end by 8 bases, with 11 bases between. CDR3 size: 13 residues. These data are taken from a study of beta chain features in type 1 diabetes. About the research overall: In all, around 100 million sorted cells from all samples were analyzed.

General study points: HLA effects on TCRB rearrangement stayed unresolved here.

What was sequenced were expressed TCRB transcripts, since all of the isolated RNA had been reverse transcribed. Profiled with immunoSEQ multiplex PCR; TCRdb holds only in-frame clones, not every one. The sample has about 620,000 clones, about 14% seen once; the top ten hold about 0.097%. Specimen: naive CD4+ T cells from blood. This chain links TRBV11-1 with TRBJ1-2; TRBD1 is a possible D gene (5 bases). This clonotype originated in a man younger than 30 in good health. The CDR3 DNA sequence: TGTGCCAGCAGCTTAGAAGAGGGGAGAGGCTACACCTTC. Translated: CASSLEEGRGYTF. The whole variable domain, remainder taken from reference TRBV11-1 and TRBJ1-2, is EAEVAQSPRYKITEKSQAVAFWCDPISGHATLYWYRQILGQGPELLVQFQDESVVDDSQLPKDRFSAERLKGVDSTLKIQPAELGDSAMYLCASSLEEGRGYTFGSGTRLTVV.